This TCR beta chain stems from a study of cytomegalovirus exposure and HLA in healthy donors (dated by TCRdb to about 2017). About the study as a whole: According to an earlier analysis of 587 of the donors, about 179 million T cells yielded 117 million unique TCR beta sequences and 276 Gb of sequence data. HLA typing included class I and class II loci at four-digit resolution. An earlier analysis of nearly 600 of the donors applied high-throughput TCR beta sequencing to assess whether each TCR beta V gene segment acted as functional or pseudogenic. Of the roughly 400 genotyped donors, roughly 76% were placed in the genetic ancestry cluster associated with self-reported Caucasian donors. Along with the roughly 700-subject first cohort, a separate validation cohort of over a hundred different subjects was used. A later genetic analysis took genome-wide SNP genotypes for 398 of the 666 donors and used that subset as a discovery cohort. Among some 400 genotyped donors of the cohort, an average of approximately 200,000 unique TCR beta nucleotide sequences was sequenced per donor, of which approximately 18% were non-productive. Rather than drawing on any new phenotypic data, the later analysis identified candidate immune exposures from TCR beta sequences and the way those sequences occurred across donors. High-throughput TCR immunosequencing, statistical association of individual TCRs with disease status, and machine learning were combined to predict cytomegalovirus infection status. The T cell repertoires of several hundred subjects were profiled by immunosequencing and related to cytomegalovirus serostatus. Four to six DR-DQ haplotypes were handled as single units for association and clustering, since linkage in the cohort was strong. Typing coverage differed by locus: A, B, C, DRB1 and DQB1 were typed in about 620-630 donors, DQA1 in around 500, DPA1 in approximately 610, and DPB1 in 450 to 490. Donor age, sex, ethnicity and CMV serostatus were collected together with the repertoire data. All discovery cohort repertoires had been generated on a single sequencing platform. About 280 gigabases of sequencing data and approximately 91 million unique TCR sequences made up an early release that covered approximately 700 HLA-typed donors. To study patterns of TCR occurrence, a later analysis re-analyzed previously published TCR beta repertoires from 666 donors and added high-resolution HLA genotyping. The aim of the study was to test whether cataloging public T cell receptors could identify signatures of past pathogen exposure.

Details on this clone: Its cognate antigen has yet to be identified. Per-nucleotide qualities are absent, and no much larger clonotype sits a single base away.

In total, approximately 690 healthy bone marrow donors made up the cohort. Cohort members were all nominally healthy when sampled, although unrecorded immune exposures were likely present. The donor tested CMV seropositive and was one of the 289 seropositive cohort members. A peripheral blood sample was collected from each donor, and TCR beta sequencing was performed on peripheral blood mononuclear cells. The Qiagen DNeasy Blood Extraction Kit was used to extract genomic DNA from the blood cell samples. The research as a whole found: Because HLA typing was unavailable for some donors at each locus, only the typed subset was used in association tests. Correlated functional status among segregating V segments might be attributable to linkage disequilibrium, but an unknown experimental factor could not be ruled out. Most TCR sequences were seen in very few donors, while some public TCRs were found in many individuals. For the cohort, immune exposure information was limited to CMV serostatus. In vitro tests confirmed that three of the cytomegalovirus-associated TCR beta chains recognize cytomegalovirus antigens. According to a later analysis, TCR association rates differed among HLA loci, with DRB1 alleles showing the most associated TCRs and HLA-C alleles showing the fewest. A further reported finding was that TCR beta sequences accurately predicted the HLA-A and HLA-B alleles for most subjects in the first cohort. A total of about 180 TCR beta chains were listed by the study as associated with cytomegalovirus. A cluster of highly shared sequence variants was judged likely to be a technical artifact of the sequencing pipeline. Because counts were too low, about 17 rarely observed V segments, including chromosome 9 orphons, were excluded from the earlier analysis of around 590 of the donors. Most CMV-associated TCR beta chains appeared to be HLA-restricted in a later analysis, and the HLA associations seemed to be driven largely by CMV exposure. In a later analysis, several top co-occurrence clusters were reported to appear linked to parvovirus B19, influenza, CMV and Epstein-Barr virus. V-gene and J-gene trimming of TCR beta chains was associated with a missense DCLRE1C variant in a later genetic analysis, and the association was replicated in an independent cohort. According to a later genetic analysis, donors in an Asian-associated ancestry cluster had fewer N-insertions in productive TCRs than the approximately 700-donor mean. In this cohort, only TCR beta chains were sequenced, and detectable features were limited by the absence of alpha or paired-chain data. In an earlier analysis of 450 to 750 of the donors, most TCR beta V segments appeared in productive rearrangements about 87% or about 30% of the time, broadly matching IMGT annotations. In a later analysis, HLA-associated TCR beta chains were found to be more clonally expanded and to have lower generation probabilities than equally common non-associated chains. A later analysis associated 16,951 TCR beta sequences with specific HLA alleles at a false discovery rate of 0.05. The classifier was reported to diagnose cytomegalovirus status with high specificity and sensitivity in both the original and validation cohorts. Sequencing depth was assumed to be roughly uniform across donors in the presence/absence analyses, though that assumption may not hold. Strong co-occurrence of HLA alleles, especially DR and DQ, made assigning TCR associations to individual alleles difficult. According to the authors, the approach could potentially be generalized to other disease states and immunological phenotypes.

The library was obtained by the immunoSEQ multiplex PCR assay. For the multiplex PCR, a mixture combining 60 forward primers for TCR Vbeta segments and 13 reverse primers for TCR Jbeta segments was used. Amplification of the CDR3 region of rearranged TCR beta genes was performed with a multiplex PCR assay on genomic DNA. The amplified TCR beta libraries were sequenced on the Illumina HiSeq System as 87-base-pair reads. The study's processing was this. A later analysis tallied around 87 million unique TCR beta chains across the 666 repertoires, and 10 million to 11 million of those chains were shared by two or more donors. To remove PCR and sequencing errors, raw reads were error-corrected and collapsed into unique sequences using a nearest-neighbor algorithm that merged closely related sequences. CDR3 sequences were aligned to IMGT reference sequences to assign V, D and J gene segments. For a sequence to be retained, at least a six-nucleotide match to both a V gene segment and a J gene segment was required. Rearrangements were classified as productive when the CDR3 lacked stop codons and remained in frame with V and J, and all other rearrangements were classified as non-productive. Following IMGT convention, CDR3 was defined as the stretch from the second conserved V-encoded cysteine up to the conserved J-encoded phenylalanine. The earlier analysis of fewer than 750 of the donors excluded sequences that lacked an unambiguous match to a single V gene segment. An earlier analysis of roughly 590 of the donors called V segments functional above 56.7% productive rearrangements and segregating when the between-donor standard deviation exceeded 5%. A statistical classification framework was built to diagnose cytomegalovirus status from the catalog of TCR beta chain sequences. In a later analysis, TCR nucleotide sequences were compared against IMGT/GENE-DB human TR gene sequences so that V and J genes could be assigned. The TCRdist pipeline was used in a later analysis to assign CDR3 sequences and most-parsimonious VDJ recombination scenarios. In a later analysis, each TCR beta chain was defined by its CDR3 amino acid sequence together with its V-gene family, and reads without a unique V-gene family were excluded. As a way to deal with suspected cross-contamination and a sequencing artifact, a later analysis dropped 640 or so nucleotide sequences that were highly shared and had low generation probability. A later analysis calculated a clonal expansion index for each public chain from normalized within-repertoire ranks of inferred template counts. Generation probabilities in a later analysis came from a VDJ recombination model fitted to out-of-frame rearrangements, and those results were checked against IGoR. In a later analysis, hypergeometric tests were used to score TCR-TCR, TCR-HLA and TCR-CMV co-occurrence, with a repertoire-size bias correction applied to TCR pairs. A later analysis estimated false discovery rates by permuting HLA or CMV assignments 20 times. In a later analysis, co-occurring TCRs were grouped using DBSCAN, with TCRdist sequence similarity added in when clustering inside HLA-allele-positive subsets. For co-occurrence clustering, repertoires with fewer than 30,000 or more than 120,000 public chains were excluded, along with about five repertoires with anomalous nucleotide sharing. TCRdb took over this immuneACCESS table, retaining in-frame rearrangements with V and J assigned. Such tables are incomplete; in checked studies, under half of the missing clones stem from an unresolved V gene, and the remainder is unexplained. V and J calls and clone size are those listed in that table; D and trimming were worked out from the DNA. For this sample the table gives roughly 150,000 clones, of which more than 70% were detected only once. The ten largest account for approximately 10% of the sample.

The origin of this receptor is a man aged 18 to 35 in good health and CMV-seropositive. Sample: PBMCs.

The CDR3 amino acid sequence is: CASSTLAGAAEQYF. Here is the DNA: TGTGCCAGCTCAACCTTAGCGGGAGCTGCCGAGCAGTACTTC. The receptor chain draws on TRBV18 and TRBJ2-7, with TRBD2 identical over 9 junction bases. Germline trimming: 5 bases from V, 6 bases from J; junction bases outside gene matches: 8. The CDR3 measures 14 amino acids from cysteine to phenylalanine. Solely the CDR3 DNA is kept, with 42 bases framed from the first base. The CDR1 and CDR2 encoded by the germline V gene are KGHSH and LQKENI.